The 20 T cell receptor beta chains listed next were all sequenced from one sample in a study of T cells in Graves' hyperthyroidism and ophthalmopathy. Using RNA transcripts as the source, TCR beta CDR3 regions were amplified. With the HTBI primer set, the TCR CDR3 went through a first round of RT-PCR. TCRdb reprocessed the multiplex PCR reads with MiXCR, giving one entry per CDR3 protein. The table lists about 110,000 distinct CDR3 sequences, 15% to 20% of them singletons. Sequencing was performed on blood. The receptors were gathered from a woman between 50 and 59 years old with Graves' hyperthyroidism.

This clonotype has at least ten counts. The genes are TRBV6-1 and TRBJ1-6; no definite D call. V gave up 3 bases and J gave up 0 bases, with 12 bases separating them. Germline V gene data show CDR1 as MNHNS and CDR2 as SASEGT. There are 17 residues in the CDR3. The CDR3 nucleotides are TGTGCCAGCAGTGACCGGGCTGCGAGCTCCTATAATTCACCCCTCCACTTT. Amino acid sequence: CASSDRAASSYNSPLHF.

Only one count was recorded for this clonotype. This chain uses TRBV3-1 with TRBJ2-3; no definite D call. Trimming took 4 bases from V and 0 from J, leaving 11 bases between them. Per germline, CDR1 LGHDT and CDR2 YNNKEL (reference sequence). This CDR3 has 15 residues. CDR3 region: CASSLRTGSTDTQYF. Here the CDR3 DNA reads TGTGCCAGCAGCCTTAGGACGGGTAGCACAGATACGCAGTATTTT.

This clonotype was counted many times. V is TRBV18 and J is TRBJ2-3; D uncertain. V was trimmed by 6 bases and J by 1 base, leaving 20 bases between them. Germline CDR1 reads KGHSH; CDR2 reads LQKENI. The CDR3 is 17 residues long. The CDR3 loop reads CASSLNVVTAGTDTQYF. CDR3 DNA sequence: TGTGCCAGCTCTTTAAACGTTGTGACTGCTGGCACAGATACGCAGTATTTT.

The table lists this clonotype with many counts. This rearrangement joins TRBV6-1 to TRBJ2-5; D is possibly TRBD1 (6 bases). Germline-derived CDR1 and CDR2 are MNHNS and SASEGT. The CDR3 length is 15 residues. V was pared by 0 bases and J by 3 bases, with 11 bases between. The chain's CDR3 is CASSEAPGAKETQYF. CDR3 DNA sequence: TGTGCCAGCAGTGAAGCGCCAGGGGCGAAAGAGACCCAGTACTTC.

The table lists this clonotype with many counts. This chain connects TRBV7-6 to TRBJ2-3; either TRBD1 or TRBD2 may supply D (7 bases each). V was trimmed by 5 bases and J by 1 base, leaving 10 bases between them. Per the germline V gene, CDR1 is SGHVS and CDR2 is FNYEAQ. The CDR3 consists of 14 residues. Here the CDR3 DNA reads TGTGCCAGCAGCCAGGGGGGGGGCACAGATACGCAGTATTTT. It translates to CASSQGGGTDTQYF.

J is TRBJ2-1 and V is TRBV19, with 8 bases aligning to TRBD1. With 3 bases clipped from V and 4 bases from J, the junction kept 5 bases outside the gene matches. This CDR3 has 15 residues. Germline values: CDR1 LNHDA, CDR2 SQIVND (reference sequence). The DNA of the CDR3 is TGTGCCAGTAGTATTGTCAGGGGGCCATACAATGAGCAGTTCTTC. It yields the protein CASSIVRGPYNEQFF.

This clonotype was observed a handful of times. This chain joins TRBV20-1 and TRBJ1-1; D unresolved. The V end was cut by 6 bases, the J end by 0 bases, with 11 bases between. This CDR3 contains 13 residues. Looked up from germline, CDR1 is DFQATT and CDR2 is SNEGSKA (reference sequence). This CDR3 reads CSAALLMNTEAFF. The CDR3 DNA follows: TGCAGTGCGGCCCTCTTAATGAACACTGAAGCTTTCTTT.

This clonotype was seen ten or more times. This sequence joins TRBV18 and TRBJ2-1; TRBD2 matches at 13 bases. Trimming took 3 bases from V and 4 from J; bases not matched to a gene: 9. Germline lookup yields CDR1 KGHSH and CDR2 LQKENI. This CDR3 is built from 18 residues. Here the CDR3 reads CASSPELAGGMRYNEQFF. The CDR3 nucleotides are TGTGCCAGCTCACCGGAACTAGCGGGAGGGATGAGATACAATGAGCAGTTCTTC.

The rearrangement uses TRBV7-2 and TRBJ2-2, with 7 bases matching TRBD2. V lost 4 bases, J lost 0 bases, and 8 bases stayed unmatched. This CDR3 is 17 amino acids long. Germline V lookup: CDR1 SGHTA, CDR2 FQGNSA. CDR3 residues: CASSYHVTSPNTGELFF. In nucleotides, the CDR3 is TGTGCCAGCAGCTACCATGTGACTAGCCCGAACACCGGGGAGCTGTTTTTT.

This clonotype was seen at least ten times. J is TRBJ1-5 and V is TRBV7-9; 7 bases are a match to TRBD1. Germline V gene sequence: CDR1 SEHNR, CDR2 FQNEAQ (reference sequence). Trimming at V came to 1 base and at J to 5 bases, leaving 2 bases not matched to a gene. The CDR3 extends over 14 amino acids. CDR3 sequence (DNA): TGTGCCAGCAGCTTAGGACAGGGCGATCAGCCCCAGCATTTT. It encodes CASSLGQGDQPQHF. Variable domain in full (rest from reference TRBV7-9 and TRBJ1-5): DTGVSQNPRHKITKRGQNVTFRCDPISEHNRLYWYRQTLGQGPEFLTYFQNEAQLEKSRLLSDRFSAERPKGSFSTLEIQRTEQGDSAMYLCASSLGQGDQPQHFGDGTRLSIL.

For this clonotype: This may come from a read error, since a much larger clone is one base off. The V and J genes are TRBV2 and TRBJ2-5; D perhaps matches TRBD1 (6 bases). The V gene's germline CDR1 is SNHLY and CDR2 FYNNEI. Trimming shortened V by 6 bases and J by 4 bases, and 15 bases separated the two germline ends. The length of the CDR3 is 14 residues. The CDR3 protein is CASRLGTRAETQYF. The CDR3 DNA sequence: TGTGCCAGCAGGTTAGGGACAAGGGCAGAGACCCAGTACTTC.

This clonotype has only one observation. The chain has TRBV12-3 or TRBV12-4 and TRBJ1-5, with a tentative D call TRBD1 (6 bases). The CDR3 extends over 15 amino acids. V lost 5 bases and J 0 bases, leaving 11 bases between the germline ends. CDR3 bases: TGTGCCAGCAGTCTACAGGGATCTAGCAATCAGCCCCAGCATTTT. Translating it yields CASSLQGSSNQPQHF.

Many counts were recorded for this clonotype. The chain employs TRBV7-3 and TRBJ2-3, with 13 bases lining up with TRBD2. The J segment lost 2 bases and the V segment lost 5 bases, leaving 4 bases of the junction unmatched. The CDR3 length is 16 residues. Germline CDR1 is SGHTA and CDR2 is FQGTGA. CDR3 loop: CASSDGTSGVTDTQYF. The CDR3 nucleotides are TGTGCCAGCAGCGATGGGACTAGCGGGGTCACAGATACGCAGTATTTT.

This clonotype was counted ten times or more. J is TRBJ2-7 and V is TRBV18; 9 positions agree with TRBD1. The ends lost 6 bases at V and 6 bases at J; junction bases unmatched: 3. The CDR3 has 12 residues. Per germline, CDR1 KGHSH and CDR2 LQKENI. The CDR3 bases are TGTGCCAGCTCGCGGGACAGGGTCGAGCAGTACGTC. It specifies CASSRDRVEQYV.

This clonotype was seen ten or more times. This sequence joins TRBV7-9 and TRBJ1-4; TRBD1 matches 7 bases. V gave up 5 bases and J gave up 5 bases; unmatched junction bases: 2. CDR3 length: 13 residues. From germline, CDR1 is SEHNR and CDR2 FQNEAQ (reference sequence). This CDR3 is CASSGQANEKLFF. The CDR3 coding sequence is TGTGCCAGCAGCGGACAGGCCAATGAAAAACTGTTTTTT.

In DNA form, the CDR3 reads TGTGCCAGCAGGCAACGGCACGATGAGCAGTTCTTC. It is translated as CASRQRHDEQFF. J is TRBJ2-1 and V is TRBV28, with D uncertain. The V gene's germline CDR1 is MDHEN and CDR2 SYDVKM. The V end was cut by 6 bases, the J end by 8 bases, with 11 bases between. There are 12 residues in the CDR3.

This clonotype was observed many times. In nucleotides, the CDR3 is TGTGCCAGCAGCTTGGCAGGACAGGGGGCGGAATTTCCCACCGGGGAGCTGTTTTTT. This encodes CASSLAGQGAEFPTGELFF. This chain links TRBV5-5 with TRBJ2-2; TRBD1 matches 11 bases. The trim removed 0 bases at V and 4 bases at J, leaving 11 bases unmatched. This CDR3 has 19 amino acids. Germline-derived CDR1 and CDR2 are SGHKS and YYEKEE (reference sequence). Combining the CDR3 with reference TRBV5-5 and TRBJ2-2 gives the whole variable domain DAGVTQSPTHLIKTRGQQVTLRCSPISGHKSVSWYQQVLGQGPQFIFQYYEKEERGRGNFPDRFSARQFPNYSSELNVNALLLGDSALYLCASSLAGQGAEFPTGELFFGEGSRLTVL.

This clonotype was seen ten or more times. The chain carries TRBV11-2 and TRBJ1-4; tentatively, D is TRBD1 (6 bases). Germline CDR1 SGHAT, CDR2 FQNNGV. The V gene lost 5 bases and the J gene lost 2 bases, with 12 bases spanning the gap. The CDR3 contains 15 residues. CDR3 in DNA: TGTGCCAGCAGCACATGGACAGAGACTAATGAAAAACTGTTTTTT. Translation: CASSTWTETNEKLFF.

In this sample, this clonotype turned up many times. The gene calls are TRBV12-3 or TRBV12-4 and TRBJ1-1; D not certain. This CDR3 region has 13 residues. V was clipped by 1 base and J by 2 bases, with 5 bases between them. The CDR3 region has the DNA TGTGCCAGCAGTTTAGAGCGAAACACTGAAGCTTTCTTT. It is translated as CASSLERNTEAFF.

In this sample, this clonotype turned up many times. This chain uses TRBV18 with TRBJ2-5, with a tentative D call TRBD2 (7 bases). Trimming removed 1 base at V and 5 bases at J, with 17 bases between. The germline V gene has CDR1 KGHSH and CDR2 LQKENI. The CDR3 consists of 16 residues. CDR3 sequence: CASSPRRAGAGETQYF. In nucleotides, the CDR3 is TGTGCCAGCTCACCACGTCGGGCGGGGGCCGGTGAGACCCAGTACTTC.